A single sample is the source of the 15 T cell receptor beta chains below, sequenced in a study of blood T cell repertoires in COVID-19. The data were produced by immunoSEQ multiplex PCR, yet TCRdb's version contains in-frame clones alone and is incomplete. This sample has fewer than 250,000 clones; around 82% occur once, and the top ten carry around 5%. The sample was peripheral blood. These receptors were taken from a woman in her 70s with acute or convalescent COVID-19.

The chain employs TRBV5-4 and TRBJ1-2; TRBD1 is a possible D gene (6 bases). The germline gives CDR1 SGHNT, CDR2 YYREEE (reference sequence). The germline V and J ends were trimmed by 4 bases and 8 bases, with 12 bases remaining between them. The CDR3 extends over 12 amino acids. DNA of the CDR3: TGTGCCAGCAGCCAACAGGGAGACGGCTACACCTTC. This sequence encodes CASSQQGDGYTF.

The chain couples TRBV21-1 to TRBJ1-2; the table's D gene call, TRBD1, was not cross checked with the DNA. TRBV21-1 is a listed pseudogene. The CDR3 loop spans 15 amino acids. The CDR3 DNA is TGTGCCAGCAGCAAAGCGGTGGACAGGAACTATGGCTACACCTTC. Protein sequence: CASSKAVDRNYGYTF.

The rearrangement uses TRBV6-1 and TRBJ1-1; TRBD1 is a possible D gene (5 bases). V was shortened by 1 base and J by 5 bases, with 14 bases between the two germline ends. The CDR3 covers 15 residues. The germline V gene has CDR1 MNHNS and CDR2 SASEGT. The CDR3 sequence: CASSEGAGRGTEAFF. The CDR3 nucleotides are TGTGCCAGCAGTGAAGGGGCAGGGCGAGGAACTGAAGCTTTCTTT.

This clone came up a few times. The chain uses TRBV4-2 and TRBJ2-1; no firm D call. CDR1 and CDR2 from the germline V gene are LGHNA and YNFKEQ. This CDR3 spans 15 amino acids. The V gene lost 0 bases and the J gene lost 4 bases, with 10 bases spanning the gap. In DNA form, the CDR3 reads TGTGCCAGCAGCCAAGAAAGTCTAGAATACAATGAGCAGTTCTTC. Its translation is CASSQESLEYNEQFF.

The rearrangement uses TRBV6-2 or TRBV6-3 and TRBJ2-3, with D perhaps TRBD1 (6 bases). With 4 bases removed from V and 3 bases from J, the gap between germline ends came to 14 bases. The CDR3 is made up of 15 amino acids. CDR1 is MNHEY and CDR2 is SVGEGT in the germline V gene. This chain's CDR3 is CASSSLLRGTDTQYF. CDR3 DNA sequence: TGTGCCAGCAGTTCCCTCTTGAGGGGGACAGATACGCAGTATTTT.

This clone has only a few counts. This chain uses TRBV28 with TRBJ2-1; 9 bases are a match to TRBD2. The germline V gene encodes CDR1 MDHEN and CDR2 SYDVKM. J was trimmed by 9 bases and V by 6 bases; bases with no gene match: 3. The CDR3 is 12 residues long. CDR3 DNA: TGTGCCAGCAGGGTACTAGCGGGTGAGCAGTTCTTC. This sequence encodes CASRVLAGEQFF.

In DNA, the CDR3 is TGTGCCAGCAGCCACGACAGGGGGTACTATGGCTACACCTTC. Its translation: CASSHDRGYYGYTF. This rearrangement joins TRBV5-4 to TRBJ1-2; 9 bases line up with TRBD1. Germline V gives CDR1 SGHNT, CDR2 YYREEE (reference sequence). CDR3 length equals 14 residues. After removal of 4 bases from V and 3 bases from J, the junction contained 4 bases not matched to a gene.

V gene TRBV6-5 combines with J gene TRBJ1-5; D possibly corresponds to TRBD1 (5 bases). The CDR3 spans 15 residues. Trimming took 0 bases from V and 0 from J, leaving 6 bases between them. Germline-derived CDR1 and CDR2 are MNHEY and SVGAGI. This CDR3 reads CASSYSGASNQPQHF. The DNA for the CDR3 is TGTGCCAGCAGTTACTCTGGGGCTAGCAATCAGCCCCAGCATTTT.

The genes are TRBV11-2 and TRBJ1-6; perhaps TRBD1 as D (5 bases). Per the germline V gene, CDR1 is SGHAT and CDR2 is FQNNGV. The V end was cut by 5 bases, the J end by 9 bases, with 17 bases between. The CDR3 is 15 amino acids. CDR3 sequence: CASSAEQGRSSPLHF. The CDR3 coding sequence is TGTGCCAGCAGCGCCGAGCAGGGTCGAAGTTCACCCCTCCACTTT.

The V call is TRBV9, the J call TRBJ1-2; TRBD1 matches at 10 bases. This CDR3 is built from 13 residues. Germline loops: CDR1 SGDLS, CDR2 YYNGEE. The ends lost 4 bases at V and 9 bases at J; junction bases unmatched: 6. Here the CDR3 reads CASSSGQGMSYTF. As DNA, the CDR3 is TGTGCCAGCAGCTCGGGACAGGGGATGAGCTACACCTTC. Based on the CDR3 plus reference TRBV9 and TRBJ1-2, the full variable domain is DSGVTQTPKHLITATGQRVTLRCSPRSGDLSVYWYQQSLDQGLQFLIQYYNGEERAKGNILERFSAQQFPDLHSELNLSSLELGDSALYFCASSSGQGMSYTFGSGTRLTVV.

As for this clone: The same CDR3 can be traced to other DNA sequences in this sample. V gene TRBV4-3 combines with J gene TRBJ1-2, with a tentative D call TRBD1 (6 bases). Trimming left V 0 bases short and J 2 bases short, with 7 bases between. CDR1 and CDR2 from the germline V gene are LGHNA and YSLEER. The CDR3 is made up of 14 amino acids. In DNA form, the CDR3 reads TGCGCCAGCAGCCAAGATACAGGGAACTATGGCTACACCTTC. It codes for CASSQDTGNYGYTF.

In nucleotides, the CDR3 is TGTGCCAGCAGCTTGAGGGGGACAGCCTATAGCAATCAGCCCCAGCATTTT. Protein sequence: CASSLRGTAYSNQPQHF. V gene TRBV7-2 combines with J gene TRBJ1-5, with TRBD1 identical over 7 bases. The CDR3 sequence is 17 residues long. The germline V gene encodes CDR1 SGHTA and CDR2 FQGNSA. J gave up 0 bases and V 3 bases, and 8 bases lay outside the gene matches.

V gene TRBV24-1 combines with J gene TRBJ2-1; 7 nucleotides agree with TRBD1. The CDR3 length is 16 residues. CDR1 is KGHDR, CDR2 SFDVKD, per germline. The J segment lost 7 bases and the V segment lost 1 base, leaving 9 bases of the junction unmatched. CDR3 loop: CATSDFRQGVRNEQFF. The CDR3 bases are TGTGCCACCAGTGATTTTCGACAGGGCGTTAGGAATGAGCAGTTCTTC.

The chain joins TRBV12-3 or TRBV12-4 to TRBJ1-2, with D perhaps TRBD1 (5 bases). Trimming took 1 base from V and 4 from J, leaving 7 bases between them. This CDR3 region has 13 residues. The CDR3 protein is CASSLEGFYGYTF. The CDR3 DNA reads TGTGCCAGCAGTTTAGAGGGGTTCTATGGCTACACCTTC.

V and J are TRBV24-1 and TRBJ1-2; TRBD1 matches at 12 bases. V trimming: 3 bases; J trimming: 4 bases; junction bases outside the gene matches: 5. The CDR3 length is 16 residues. The germline CDR1 and CDR2 sequences are KGHDR and SFDVKD. Here the CDR3 DNA reads TGTGCCACCAGTGATGGGGGACAGGGGGCCACCTATGGCTACACCTTC. Translating it yields CATSDGGQGATYGYTF.